These 19 T cell receptor beta chains originate from one sample sequenced in a study of human CD4 T cells and Enterobacteriaceae. Assay used: immunoSEQ multiplex PCR; TCRdb lists only in-frame clones, some missing. The sample lists about 29,000 clones, approximately 80% occurring once. Memory CD4+ T cells were sorted as all CD4+ cells except CD45RA+CCR7+CD95- naive cells, over 95% pure. The sample comprised memory CD4+ T cells from blood. These receptors originate from a human donor in good health.

The gene calls are TRBV5-1 and TRBJ2-5, with TRBD1 matching 7 bases. With V trimmed by 4 bases and J by 4 bases, 7 bases remained unmatched. Germline V lookup: CDR1 SGHRS, CDR2 YFSETQ. The CDR3 length is 14 residues. The CDR3 region is CASSASAGGETQYF. The CDR3 DNA sequence: TGCGCCAGCAGCGCCTCCGCAGGGGGAGAGACCCAGTACTTC.

The chain joins TRBV5-6 to TRBJ2-5, with 14 nucleotides matching TRBD2. The length of the CDR3 is 15 residues. The V segment lost 4 bases and the J segment 9 bases; nucleotides outside the gene matches: 8. Germline assignment: CDR1 SGHDT and CDR2 YYEEEE. CDR3 in DNA: TGTGCCAGCAGCACGATGACTAGCGGGGGGGGTTCCCAGTACTTC. Translated, it gives CASSTMTSGGGSQYF.

The chain is built from TRBV2 and TRBJ2-7, with 9 bases matching TRBD1. Germline values: CDR1 SNHLY, CDR2 FYNNEI. Losses at the gene ends were 6 bases for V and 2 bases for J; bases not matched to a gene: 2. CDR3 length equals 13 residues. CDR3 sequence: CASSRDRAYEQYF. Here the CDR3 DNA reads TGTGCCAGCAGCCGGGACAGGGCCTACGAGCAGTACTTC.

The CDR3 protein is CASSQEQMTLYSYEQYF. In DNA, the CDR3 is TGCGCCAGCAGCCAAGAACAGATGACACTATACTCGTACGAGCAGTACTTC. This chain uses TRBV4-1 with TRBJ2-7; D gene ambiguous. V dropped 0 bases and J dropped 4 bases, with 19 bases sitting between them. The germline V gene has CDR1 MGHRA and CDR2 YSYEKL. This CDR3 is 17 amino acids long.

This chain links TRBV15 with TRBJ2-1; possibly TRBD1 or TRBD2 for D (5 bases each). Germline assignment: CDR1 LNHNV and CDR2 YYDKDF (reference sequence). The CDR3 runs to 16 residues. V shed 0 bases and J shed 7 bases, with 16 bases lying between them. The chain's CDR3 is CATSRDRGPRSNEQFF. CDR3 DNA: TGTGCCACCAGCAGAGACCGGGGCCCCCGCTCGAATGAGCAGTTCTTC.

In this sample, this clone turned up once. The J gene is TRBJ1-5, the V gene TRBV18; D not resolved. V dropped 6 bases and J dropped 1 base, with 16 bases sitting between them. Germline-derived CDR1 and CDR2 are KGHSH and LQKENI. This CDR3 comprises 16 residues. CDR3 in amino acids: CASSQNPPGSNQPQHF. CDR3 nucleotides: TGTGCCAGCTCGCAAAACCCCCCTGGCAGCAATCAGCCCCAGCATTTT. Looking up the rest from reference TRBV18 and TRBJ1-5 gives the full variable domain: NAGVMQNPRHLVRRRGQEARLRCSPMKGHSHVYWYRQLPEEGLKFMVYLQKENIIDESGMPKERFSAEFPKEGPSILRIQQVVRGDSAAYFCASSQNPPGSNQPQHFGDGTRLSIL.

The V and J genes are TRBV4-1 and TRBJ2-7, with D maybe TRBD2 (6 bases). From germline, CDR1 is MGHRA and CDR2 YSYEKL. Trimming took off 2 bases at V and 3 bases at J, with 20 bases between the two ends. The CDR3 loop spans 17 amino acids. The CDR3 sequence: CASSQLASTGLGYEQYF. In DNA form, the CDR3 reads TGCGCCAGCAGCCAATTAGCCAGCACGGGACTCGGCTACGAGCAGTACTTC.

The chain links TRBV5-1 to TRBJ1-2; D unclear. Looked up from germline, CDR1 is SGHRS and CDR2 is YFSETQ. Trimming cost V 4 bases and J 8 bases, with 15 bases left between them. The CDR3 length is 13 residues. CDR3 sequence: CASSAQQTEGYTF. CDR3 nucleotide sequence: TGCGCCAGCAGCGCACAGCAGACGGAAGGCTACACCTTC.

The gene calls are TRBV28 and TRBJ2-7; no reliable D call. The ends were cut back, 8 bases at V and 5 bases at J, with 19 bases in the middle. CDR1 MDHEN and CDR2 SYDVKM come from the germline V gene. This CDR3 has 14 residues. For the CDR3, the DNA is TGTGCCAGCCTGGCCCCGGCCCAATCTCACGAGCAGTACTTC. Translated, it gives CASLAPAQSHEQYF.

The CDR3 sequence: CASSEADRVNSPLHF. The CDR3 DNA reads as TGTGCCAGCAGTGAAGCGGACAGGGTCAATTCACCCCTCCACTTT. The gene calls are TRBV2 and TRBJ1-6; TRBD1 matches at 8 bases. There are 15 residues in the CDR3. V lost 0 bases and J lost 7; bases outside the gene matches: 2. Germline lookup yields CDR1 SNHLY and CDR2 FYNNEI. Drawing the rest from reference TRBV2 and TRBJ1-6, the complete variable domain is EPEVTQTPSHQVTQMGQEVILRCVPISNHLYFYWYRQILGQKVEFLVSFYNNEISEKSEIFDDQFSVERPDGSNFTLKIRSTKLEDSAMYFCASSEADRVNSPLHFGNGTRLTVT.

The chain is built from TRBV20-1 and TRBJ1-1, with D perhaps matching TRBD1 (5 bases). CDR1 is DFQATT and CDR2 is SNEGSKA in the germline V gene (reference sequence). The CDR3 length is 10 residues. The CDR3 DNA reads as TGCAGCCTAGGGGCCTTTGAAGCTTTCTTT. The encoded protein is CSLGAFEAFF.

This sequence joins TRBV2 and TRBJ1-1, with 7 bases matching TRBD1. Germline V gene data show CDR1 as SNHLY and CDR2 as FYNNEI. The CDR3 runs 15 residues. V lost 10 bases to trimming and J lost 5 bases; unmatched junction nucleotides: 16. The CDR3 region is CAKTGSPRQGTEAFF. CDR3 DNA: TGTGCCAAGACCGGTTCCCCACGACAGGGAACTGAAGCTTTCTTT.

CDR3 DNA: TGTGCCAGCAGCTTAGTGTCAGGGGGTACTCGAGCCTATGGCTACACCTTC. Its protein is CASSLVSGGTRAYGYTF. The genes are TRBV7-9 and TRBJ1-2; TRBD1 matches at 7 bases. V dropped 1 base and J dropped 4; count of bases not matched to a gene: 12. Germline V gene lookup returns CDR1 SEHNR and CDR2 FQNEAQ (reference sequence). This CDR3 comprises 17 residues. Combining the CDR3 with reference TRBV7-9 and TRBJ1-2 gives the whole variable domain DTGVSQNPRHKITKRGQNVTFRCDPISEHNRLYWYRQTLGQGPEFLTYFQNEAQLEKSRLLSDRFSAERPKGSFSTLEIQRTEQGDSAMYLCASSLVSGGTRAYGYTFGSGTRLTVV.

This clone was seen a few times. The CDR3 nucleotides read TGTGCCAGCAGTCGGACAGGGTCCTATTCACCCCTCCACTTT. Amino acids: CASSRTGSYSPLHF. The chain combines TRBV6-5 with TRBJ1-6, with 8 bases aligning to TRBD1. CDR1 and CDR2 from the germline V gene are MNHEY and SVGAGI. After removal of 5 bases from V and 8 bases from J, the junction contained 5 bases not matched to a gene. The length of the CDR3 is 14 residues.

This chain links TRBV6-4 with TRBJ2-3; D uncertain. This CDR3 contains 14 residues. V was pared by 6 bases and J by 4 bases, with 14 bases between. Germline CDR1 reads MRHNA; CDR2 reads SNTAGT. In nucleotides, the CDR3 is TGTGCCAGCAGCTTCAGGTTTGGGGCAGATACGCAGTATTTT. Its protein is CASSFRFGADTQYF.

J is TRBJ1-2 and V is TRBV6-5; a weak D match, TRBD1 (6 bases). CDR3 length: 14 residues. Germline V CDR1 and CDR2: MNHEY, SVGAGI. Trimming cost V 5 bases and J 7 bases, with 17 bases left between them. The CDR3 nucleotides read TGTGCCAGCAGTGGGGGCAGATTAGGGGTTGGCTACACCTTC. This gives the protein CASSGGRLGVGYTF.

This rearrangement joins TRBV2 to TRBJ1-1; a weak D match, TRBD1 (5 bases). The CDR3 has 14 residues. Germline CDR1 is SNHLY and CDR2 is FYNNEI. The CDR3 reads CASSREQVATEAFF. The CDR3, as DNA: TGTGCATCTAGCAGGGAGCAGGTTGCCACTGAAGCTTTCTTT.

V and J are TRBV7-8 and TRBJ2-7, with D unresolved. The germline V gene encodes CDR1 SGHVS and CDR2 FQNEAQ. This CDR3 comprises 14 residues. Trimming cost V 1 base and J 2 bases, with 9 bases left between them. The CDR3 sequence is CASSLVAGPYEQYF. CDR3 bases: TGTGCCAGCAGCTTAGTGGCAGGACCCTACGAGCAGTACTTC.

The rearrangement uses TRBV7-3 and TRBJ2-1; 7 bases line up with TRBD1. V was pared by 4 bases and J by 7 bases, with 7 bases of the junction left unmatched. The CDR3 runs 14 residues. From germline, CDR1 is SGHTA and CDR2 FQGTGA. CDR3 DNA sequence: TGTGCCAGCAGCTCACAGGGGTGGGGGAATGAGCAGTTCTTC. Translation gives CASSSQGWGNEQFF.